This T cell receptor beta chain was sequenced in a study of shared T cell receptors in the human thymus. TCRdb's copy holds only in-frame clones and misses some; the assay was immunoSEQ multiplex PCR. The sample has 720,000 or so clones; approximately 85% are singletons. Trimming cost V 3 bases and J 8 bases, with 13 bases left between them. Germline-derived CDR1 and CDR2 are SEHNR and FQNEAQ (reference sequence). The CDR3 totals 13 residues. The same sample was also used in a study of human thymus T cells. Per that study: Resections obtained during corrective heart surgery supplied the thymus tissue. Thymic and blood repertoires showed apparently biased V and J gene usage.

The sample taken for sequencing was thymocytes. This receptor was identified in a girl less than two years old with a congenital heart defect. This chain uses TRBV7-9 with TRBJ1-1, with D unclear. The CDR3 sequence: CASSLSVKPEAFF. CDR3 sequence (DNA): TGTGCCAGCAGCTTGTCAGTGAAACCAGAAGCTTTCTTT.